This T cell receptor (beta chain) originates from a study of blood T cell repertoires in COVID-19. Study overall: Donors in the United States, Italy and Spain gave samples during acute or convalescent COVID-19. T cells, B-cell-depleted T cells, or PBMCs provided the cDNA or gDNA that served as material.

As originally analysed: Researchers report that nucleated cell counts were estimated from reference gene primer amplification. Repertoires were generated with immunoSEQ multiplex PCR, while TCRdb's copy carries only in-frame clones and drops some. The DNA was the basis for D and trimming; V, J and clone size are from that table. This sample has 250,000 to 300,000 clones, with 87% found just once. Germline assignment: CDR1 GTSNPN and CDR2 SVGIG (reference sequence). J lost 7 bases, V lost 3 bases, and 13 bases had no gene match. This CDR3 spans 16 amino acids. The TCR comes from a woman between 50 and 59 years old who had recovered from COVID-19. The rearrangement joins TRBV30 to TRBJ2-1, with 9 bases aligning to TRBD2. The sequencing input was peripheral blood. CDR3 coding DNA: TGTGCCTGGAGGAGGGGGACTAGCATGATTTTAAATGAGCAGTTCTTC. It is translated as CAWRRGTSMILNEQFF.